This TCR beta chain was documented in a study of blood T cell repertoires in COVID-19. Sequencing was performed with immunoSEQ multiplex PCR; in TCRdb, only in-frame clones are kept and a portion is missing. The table records hundreds of thousands of clones, about 82% of them present only once. The CDR3 runs to 12 residues. The germline V gene encodes CDR1 SNHLY and CDR2 FYNNEI. Trimming pared 5 bases from V and 0 bases from J, leaving 4 bases between. The gene calls are TRBV2 and TRBJ1-1, with D unresolved. Source material: PBMCs or T cells enriched from blood (not recorded which). The clonotype comes from a woman aged 45-59 years who had recovered from COVID-19. The CDR3 spells CASSLLNTEAFF. The CDR3 DNA is TGTGCCAGCAGTTTATTGAACACTGAAGCTTTCTTT.